This TCR beta chain came from a study of T cell responses to AZD1222 COVID-19 vaccine. Study-level findings and limits: Among spike-specific TCRs, nearly half reportedly target unmutated variant regions. Only 5 or 6 AZD1222 recipients were seropositive at baseline. It was only after the peak T cell response that any repertoires were sampled.

Sequenced by immunoSEQ multiplex PCR; TCRdb stores in-frame clones only, minus some. The sample contains around 150,000 clones, 90% to 95% of which appear only once. About this clone: Its matching antigen is unknown. Sequence at one end of the junction differs from germline and may be a read error.

The TCR comes from an adult who received the AZD1222 COVID-19 vaccine. The material was peripheral blood, obtained 28 days after the second AZD1222 dose.

The CDR3 protein is CASSPGQGYGYTF. In DNA form, the CDR3 reads TGTGCTAGCAGCCCGGGACAGGGCTATGGCTACACCTTC. The chain joins TRBV7-7 to TRBJ1-2, with 9 nucleotides matching TRBD1. Germline V gene data show CDR1 as SSHAT and CDR2 as FNYEAQ (reference sequence). CDR3 length: 13 amino acids.